Below, 21 T cell receptor beta chains from the same sample are listed, as sequenced in a study of OX40 agonist ivuxolimab in advanced cancers. To prepare the library, the immunoSEQ multiplex PCR assay was applied. Entries here come from immuneACCESS through TCRdb and include only in-frame sequences with V and J called. Some clones fail to appear in such tables; in the studies checked, an unresolved V gene covers under half of the shortfall, and the cause of the remainder is unknown. Present in this sample are tens of thousands of clones, roughly 87% of which were seen just once. Of the sample, approximately 0.35% is held by the ten largest clones. Sequences were derived from CD4+ or CD8+ T cells sorted from blood, sampled in a trial of the OX40 agonist ivuxolimab. These receptors were collected from an adult with an advanced solid tumor such as melanoma, head and neck, liver or kidney cancer.

V usage is TRBV18 and J usage is TRBJ1-1, with 9 bases aligning to TRBD1. CDR1 is KGHSH, CDR2 LQKENI, per germline. The trim removed 10 bases at V and 5 bases at J, leaving 11 bases unmatched. CDR3 length: 14 amino acids. The CDR3 bases are TGTGCCACCTTTGAGGGGACAGGGATGACTGAAGCTTTCTTT. Its translation: CATFEGTGMTEAFF.

The chain carries TRBV5-4 and TRBJ2-5; 8 nucleotides align to TRBD2. The germline CDR1 and CDR2 sequences are SGHNT and YYREEE (reference sequence). The CDR3 has 13 residues. V was clipped by 4 bases and J by 5 bases; unmatched bases: 4. Here the CDR3 reads CASSRAGAETQYF. The CDR3 DNA reads as TGTGCCAGCAGCCGAGCGGGGGCGGAGACCCAGTACTTC.

The chain carries TRBV11-2 and TRBJ1-1; a weak D match, TRBD1 (6 bases). The CDR3 contains 16 residues. Germline V CDR1 and CDR2: SGHAT, FQNNGV. V was clipped by 5 bases and J by 1 base, with 17 bases between them. The CDR3 reads CASSLRQGSGNTEAFF. DNA of the CDR3: TGTGCCAGCAGCCTTAGGCAGGGGTCGGGGAACACTGAAGCTTTCTTT.

The chain links TRBV7-2 to TRBJ2-3; D is unresolved. CDR3 length equals 14 residues. V lost 2 bases and J 0 bases, leaving 6 bases between the germline ends. Germline V gene data show CDR1 as SGHTA and CDR2 as FQGNSA. The CDR3 DNA reads as TGTGCCAGCAGCTTAATGCATAGCACAGATACGCAGTATTTT. Translation gives CASSLMHSTDTQYF.

CDR3 residues: CASSGVGTEAFF. The CDR3 coding sequence is TGTGCCAGCTCCGGGGTGGGCACTGAAGCTTTCTTT. The rearrangement links TRBV27 to TRBJ1-1, with D unresolved. The CDR3 spans 12 residues. Germline CDR1 MNHEY, CDR2 SMNVEV (reference sequence). Trimming pared 8 bases from V and 4 bases from J, leaving 11 bases between.

The chain uses TRBV7-2 and TRBJ2-1; 13 nucleotides match TRBD2. The CDR3 has 16 residues. The J segment lost 7 bases and the V segment lost 5 bases, leaving 8 bases of the junction unmatched. CDR1 is SGHTA and CDR2 is FQGNSA in the germline V gene. DNA for the CDR3: TGTGCCAGCAGCGTAACCGGGACTAGCGGGATAAATGAGCAGTTCTTC. Translated, it gives CASSVTGTSGINEQFF.

V usage is TRBV19 and J usage is TRBJ2-5; D is perhaps TRBD2 (5 bases). CDR3 size: 14 residues. With 4 bases removed from V and 1 base from J, the gap between germline ends came to 10 bases. Per the germline V gene, CDR1 is LNHDA and CDR2 is SQIVND (reference sequence). The DNA for the CDR3 is TGTGCCAGTAGTAGTCGGGGTATCCAAGAGACCCAGTACTTC. Its protein product is CASSSRGIQETQYF.

The CDR3 DNA follows: TGTGCCAGCAGCCCCGACCCGACCGGAGAGACCCAGTACTTC. It specifies CASSPDPTGETQYF. The V call is TRBV9, the J call TRBJ2-5; D unresolved. Trimming cost V 4 bases and J 4 bases, with 14 bases left between them. The CDR3 consists of 14 residues. From germline, CDR1 is SGDLS and CDR2 YYNGEE.

The chain is built from TRBV11-2 and TRBJ2-5; D is undetermined. The CDR3 totals 13 residues. CDR1 SGHAT and CDR2 FQNNGV come from the germline V gene. The V end lost 7 bases, the J end lost 2 bases, and 11 bases lay between the germline ends. In nucleotides, the CDR3 is TGTGCCAGCACCCCGGCTGCTCAAGAGACCCAGTACTTC. This gives the protein CASTPAAQETQYF.

The chain couples TRBV14 to TRBJ2-6; D gene ambiguous. The length of the CDR3 is 14 residues. V lost 5 bases, J lost 3 bases, and 8 bases lay in between. Germline CDR1 SGHDN, CDR2 FVKESK. CDR3 residues: CASSSNFGANVLTF. The CDR3 nucleotides are TGTGCCAGCAGCAGCAATTTTGGGGCCAACGTCCTGACTTTC.

J is TRBJ2-4 and V is TRBV7-9; possibly TRBD1 or TRBD2 for D (5 bases each). CDR1 is SEHNR and CDR2 is FQNEAQ in the germline V gene (reference sequence). This CDR3 is built from 18 residues. V gave up 1 base and J gave up 8 bases, with 24 bases separating them. CDR3: CASSLGEGTRKRWDIQYF. In nucleotides, the CDR3 is TGTGCCAGCAGCTTAGGAGAGGGGACGAGAAAAAGATGGGACATTCAGTACTTC.

The chain carries TRBV5-1 and TRBJ2-7; 10 bases map to TRBD1. The CDR3 totals 15 residues. In germline, CDR1 is SGHRS, CDR2 YFSETQ. V shed 4 bases and J 2 bases; nucleotides not matched to a gene: 6. In DNA, the CDR3 is TGCGCCAGCAGCGCGGGACAGGGGCCTACCTACGAGCAGTACTTC. This translates into CASSAGQGPTYEQYF.

The V gene is TRBV5-8, the J gene TRBJ2-3; D is possibly TRBD2 (6 bases). CDR1 and CDR2 from the germline V gene are SGHTS and YDEGEE. The CDR3 totals 14 residues. Trimming removed 0 bases from V and 3 bases from J, with 8 bases in between. CDR3 sequence: CASSLAGVTDTQYF. CDR3 DNA: TGTGCCAGCAGCTTGGCGGGAGTTACAGATACGCAGTATTTT.

This chain connects TRBV28 to TRBJ2-2, with D possibly being TRBD2 (5 bases). Germline CDR1 and CDR2: MDHEN and SYDVKM. The CDR3 consists of 16 residues. Trimming removed 1 base from V and 7 bases from J, with 16 bases in between. CDR3 amino acids: CASSLSRTKGLGELFF. CDR3 DNA: TGTGCCAGCAGTTTATCACGGACCAAAGGACTCGGGGAGCTGTTTTTT.

This chain connects TRBV9 to TRBJ1-1; possible D gene TRBD1, 5 bases. The V end lost 4 bases, the J end lost 5 bases, and 15 bases lay between the germline ends. This CDR3 has 14 amino acids. The germline V gene has CDR1 SGDLS and CDR2 YYNGEE. The CDR3 loop is CASSRGGGETEAFF. CDR3 in DNA: TGTGCCAGCAGCCGAGGAGGAGGGGAAACTGAAGCTTTCTTT.

This chain links TRBV19 with TRBJ1-2; 8 nucleotides line up with TRBD1. Germline CDR1 reads LNHDA; CDR2 reads SQIVND (reference sequence). J gave up 8 bases and V 7 bases, and 9 bases lay outside the gene matches. There are 13 residues in the CDR3. CDR3 coding DNA: TGTGCCAGTAAGACAGGGGAGCGTTTCGGCTACACCTTC. It codes for CASKTGERFGYTF.

The chain couples TRBV9 to TRBJ2-3; the D is unclear. Trimming shortened V by 0 bases and J by 4 bases, and 15 bases separated the two germline ends. The V gene's germline CDR1 is SGDLS and CDR2 YYNGEE. The CDR3 length is 16 residues. This CDR3 reads CASSVEETYEADTQYF. The CDR3 region has the DNA TGTGCCAGCAGCGTAGAAGAGACATACGAGGCAGATACGCAGTATTTT.

The rearrangement links TRBV19 to TRBJ2-1; 11 bases align to TRBD2. CDR3 length: 16 amino acids. Trimming took 6 bases from V and 3 from J; bases not matched to a gene: 7. CDR1 LNHDA and CDR2 SQIVND come from the germline V gene (reference sequence). The CDR3 protein is CASRTSGKGGYNEQFF. As DNA, the CDR3 is TGTGCCAGTAGGACTAGCGGGAAAGGGGGCTACAATGAGCAGTTCTTC.

This chain links TRBV6-5 with TRBJ1-2; perhaps TRBD1 as D (5 bases). The ends were cut back, 2 bases at V and 8 bases at J, with 15 bases in the middle. The germline CDR1 and CDR2 sequences are MNHEY and SVGAGI. The length of the CDR3 is 14 residues. This CDR3 reads CASSYLDRNGGYTF. In nucleotides, the CDR3 is TGTGCCAGCAGTTACCTTGACAGAAACGGAGGCTACACCTTC.

This chain connects TRBV9 to TRBJ2-5; tentatively, D is TRBD2 (6 bases). CDR3 length: 15 residues. Deletions cut 0 bases from V and 1 base from J, with 10 bases between. CDR1 is SGDLS, CDR2 YYNGEE, per germline. The DNA for the CDR3 is TGTGCCAGCAGCGTAGGTACGGGAGTCCAAGAGACCCAGTACTTC. This encodes CASSVGTGVQETQYF.

The rearrangement joins TRBV29-1 to TRBJ2-6; 8 bases are shared with TRBD1. The V gene's germline CDR1 is SQVTM and CDR2 ANQGSEA. The CDR3 sequence is 14 residues long. Germline trimming cut 6 bases from V and 3 bases from J; bases unmatched to any gene: 4. The CDR3 coding sequence is TGCAGCGTCGGACAGGGTGGTGGGGCCAACGTCCTGACTTTC. Translated, it gives CSVGQGGGANVLTF. The variable domain in full, with the rest retrieved from reference TRBV29-1 and TRBJ2-6, is SAVISQKPSRDICQRGTSLTIQCQVDSQVTMMFWYRQQPGQSLTLIATANQGSEATYESGFVIDKFPISRPNLTFSTLTVSNMSPEDSSIYLCSVGQGGGANVLTFGAGSRLTVL.